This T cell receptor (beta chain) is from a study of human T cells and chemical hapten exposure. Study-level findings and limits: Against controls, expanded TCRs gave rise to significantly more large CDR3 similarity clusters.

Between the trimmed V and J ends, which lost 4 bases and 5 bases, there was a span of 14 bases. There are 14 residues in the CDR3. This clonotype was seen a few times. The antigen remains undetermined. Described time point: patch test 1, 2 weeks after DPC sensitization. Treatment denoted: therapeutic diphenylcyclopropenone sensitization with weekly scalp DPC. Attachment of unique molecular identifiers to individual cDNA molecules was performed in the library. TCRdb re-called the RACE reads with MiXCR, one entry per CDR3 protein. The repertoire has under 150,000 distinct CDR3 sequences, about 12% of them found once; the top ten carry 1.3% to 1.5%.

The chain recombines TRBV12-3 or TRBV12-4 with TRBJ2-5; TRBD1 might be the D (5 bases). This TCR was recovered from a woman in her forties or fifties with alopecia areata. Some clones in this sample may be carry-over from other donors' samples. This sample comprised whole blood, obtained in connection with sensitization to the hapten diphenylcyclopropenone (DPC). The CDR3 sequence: CASSWAGNAETQYF. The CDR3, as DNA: TGTGCCAGCAGTTGGGCAGGGAATGCGGAGACCCAGTACTTC.